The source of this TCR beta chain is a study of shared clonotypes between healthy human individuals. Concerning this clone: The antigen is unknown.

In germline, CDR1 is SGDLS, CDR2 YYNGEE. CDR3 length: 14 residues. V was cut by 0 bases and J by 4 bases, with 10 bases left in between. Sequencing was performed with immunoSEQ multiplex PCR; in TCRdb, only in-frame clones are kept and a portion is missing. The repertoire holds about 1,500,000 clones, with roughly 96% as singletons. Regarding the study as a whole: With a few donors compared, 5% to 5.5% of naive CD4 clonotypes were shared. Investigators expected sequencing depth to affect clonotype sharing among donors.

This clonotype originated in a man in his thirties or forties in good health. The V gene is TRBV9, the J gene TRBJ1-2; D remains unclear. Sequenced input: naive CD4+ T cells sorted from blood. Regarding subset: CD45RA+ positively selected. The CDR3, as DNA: TGTGCCAGCAGCGTAGAGTGGTCGGGCTATGGCTACACCTTC. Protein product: CASSVEWSGYGYTF.